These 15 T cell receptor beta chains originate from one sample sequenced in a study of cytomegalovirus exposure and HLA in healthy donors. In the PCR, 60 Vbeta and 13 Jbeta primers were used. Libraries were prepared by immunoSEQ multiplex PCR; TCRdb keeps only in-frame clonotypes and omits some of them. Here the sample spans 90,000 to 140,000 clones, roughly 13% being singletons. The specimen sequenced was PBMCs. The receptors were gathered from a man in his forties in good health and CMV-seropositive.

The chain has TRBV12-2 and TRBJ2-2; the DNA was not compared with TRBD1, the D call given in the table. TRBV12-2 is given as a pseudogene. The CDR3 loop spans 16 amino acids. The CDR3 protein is CASRLGVTGGTGELFF. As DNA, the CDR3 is TGTGCAAGTCGCTTAGGAGTGACAGGGGGAACCGGGGAGCTGTTTTTT.

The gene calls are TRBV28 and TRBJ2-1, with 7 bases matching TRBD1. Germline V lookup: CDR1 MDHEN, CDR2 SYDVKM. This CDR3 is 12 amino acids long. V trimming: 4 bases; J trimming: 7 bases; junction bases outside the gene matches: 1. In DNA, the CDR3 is TGTGCCAGCAGTTCACAGGGGAATGAGCAGTTCTTC. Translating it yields CASSSQGNEQFF.

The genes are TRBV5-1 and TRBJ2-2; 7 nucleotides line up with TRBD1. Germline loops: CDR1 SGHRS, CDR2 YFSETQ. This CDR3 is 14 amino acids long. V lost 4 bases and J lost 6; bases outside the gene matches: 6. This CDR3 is CASSPQGTAGELFF. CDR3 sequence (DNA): TGCGCCAGCAGCCCACAGGGGACGGCCGGGGAGCTGTTTTTT.

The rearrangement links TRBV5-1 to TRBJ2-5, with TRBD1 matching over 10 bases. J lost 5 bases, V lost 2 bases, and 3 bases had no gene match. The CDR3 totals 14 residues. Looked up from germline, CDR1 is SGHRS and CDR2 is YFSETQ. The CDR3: CASSLGQGVETQYF. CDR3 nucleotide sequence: TGCGCCAGCAGCTTAGGACAGGGGGTTGAGACCCAGTACTTC. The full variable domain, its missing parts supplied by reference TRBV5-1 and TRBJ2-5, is KAGVTQTPRYLIKTRGQQVTLSCSPISGHRSVSWYQQTPGQGLQFLFEYFSETQRNKGNFPGRFSGRQFSNSRSEMNVSTLELGDSALYLCASSLGQGVETQYFGPGTRLLVL.

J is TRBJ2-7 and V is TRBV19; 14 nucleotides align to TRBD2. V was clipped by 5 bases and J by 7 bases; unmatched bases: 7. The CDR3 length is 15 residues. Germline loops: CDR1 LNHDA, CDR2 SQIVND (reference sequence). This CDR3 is CASSPSWTSGREQYF. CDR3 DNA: TGTGCCAGTAGTCCTTCATGGACTAGCGGGAGGGAGCAGTACTTC.

As DNA, the CDR3 is TGTGCCAGCAGCTTGGGTATGGGACTAGCGGGGATCTCCTACGAGCAGTACTTC. This sequence encodes CASSLGMGLAGISYEQYF. The V gene is TRBV5-4, the J gene TRBJ2-7; 13 bases map to TRBD2. The CDR3 is made up of 18 amino acids. The germline CDR1 and CDR2 sequences are SGHNT and YYREEE (reference sequence). V shed 0 bases, J shed 0 bases, and the junction held 6 bases outside the gene matches.

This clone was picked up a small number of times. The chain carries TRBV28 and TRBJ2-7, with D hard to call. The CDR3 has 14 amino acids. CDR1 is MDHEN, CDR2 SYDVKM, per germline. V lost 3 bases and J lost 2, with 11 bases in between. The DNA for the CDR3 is TGTGCCAGCAGTTTTCTCATAGAGCCCTACGAGCAGTACTTC. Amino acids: CASSFLIEPYEQYF.

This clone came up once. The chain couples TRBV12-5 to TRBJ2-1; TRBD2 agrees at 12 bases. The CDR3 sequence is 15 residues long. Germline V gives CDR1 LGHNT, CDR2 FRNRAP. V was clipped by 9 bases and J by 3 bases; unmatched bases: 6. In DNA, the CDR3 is TGTGCTAGCACCCTAGCGGGAGGGCTCTACAATGAGCAGTTCTTC. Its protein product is CASTLAGGLYNEQFF.

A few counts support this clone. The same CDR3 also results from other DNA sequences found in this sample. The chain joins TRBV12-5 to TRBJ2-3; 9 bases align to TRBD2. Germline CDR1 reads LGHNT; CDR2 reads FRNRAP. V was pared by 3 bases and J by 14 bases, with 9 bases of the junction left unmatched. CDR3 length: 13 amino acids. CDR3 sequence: CASGLVGGRAPYF. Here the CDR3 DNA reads TGTGCTAGTGGTTTAGTTGGCGGGAGGGCCCCGTATTTT.

Here the CDR3 reads CASSLGDINQPQHF. CDR3 nucleotides: TGTGCCAGCAGCTTAGGGGACATAAATCAGCCCCAGCATTTT. The chain links TRBV7-2 to TRBJ1-5; D may be TRBD1 (6 bases). Trimming left V 1 base short and J 4 bases short, with 8 bases between. Germline V CDR1 and CDR2: SGHTA, FQGNSA. This CDR3 contains 14 residues. Full variable domain (outside the CDR3, taken from reference TRBV7-2 and TRBJ1-5): GAGVSQSPSNKVTEKGKDVELRCDPISGHTALYWYRQSLGQGLEFLIYFQGNSAPDKSGLPSDRFSAERTGGSVSTLTIQRTQQEDSAVYLCASSLGDINQPQHFGDGTRLSIL.

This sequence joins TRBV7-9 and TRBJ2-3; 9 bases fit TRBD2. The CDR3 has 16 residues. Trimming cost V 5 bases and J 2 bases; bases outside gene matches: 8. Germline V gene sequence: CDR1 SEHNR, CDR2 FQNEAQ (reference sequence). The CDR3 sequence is CASSQPRTSDTDTQYF. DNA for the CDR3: TGTGCCAGCAGCCAACCACGGACTAGCGACACAGATACGCAGTATTTT.

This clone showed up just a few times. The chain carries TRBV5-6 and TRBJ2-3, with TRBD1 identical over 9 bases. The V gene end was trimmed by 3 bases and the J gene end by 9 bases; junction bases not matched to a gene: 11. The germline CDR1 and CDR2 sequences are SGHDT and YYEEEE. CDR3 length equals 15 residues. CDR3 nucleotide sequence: TGTGCCAGCAGCTCGCCGGGACAGGGTCTGAGGACGCAGTATTTT. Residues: CASSSPGQGLRTQYF.

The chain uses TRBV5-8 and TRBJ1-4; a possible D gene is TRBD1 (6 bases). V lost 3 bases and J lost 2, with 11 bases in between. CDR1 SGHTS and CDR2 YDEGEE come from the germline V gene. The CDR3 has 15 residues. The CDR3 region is CASSSQGFTNEKLFF. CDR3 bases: TGTGCCAGCAGCTCGCAGGGGTTTACTAATGAAAAACTGTTTTTT.

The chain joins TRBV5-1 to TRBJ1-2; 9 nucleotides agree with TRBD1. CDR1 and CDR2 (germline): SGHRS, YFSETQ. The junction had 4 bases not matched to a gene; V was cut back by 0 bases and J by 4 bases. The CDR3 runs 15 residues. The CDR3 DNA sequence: TGCGCCAGCAGCTTGGGGACAGGGGTGGGCTATGGCTACACCTTC. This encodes CASSLGTGVGYGYTF.

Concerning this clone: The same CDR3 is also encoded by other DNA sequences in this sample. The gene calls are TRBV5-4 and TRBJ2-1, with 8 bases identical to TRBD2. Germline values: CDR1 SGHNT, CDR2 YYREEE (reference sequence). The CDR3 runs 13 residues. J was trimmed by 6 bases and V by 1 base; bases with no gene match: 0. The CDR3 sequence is CASSLRGGNEQFF. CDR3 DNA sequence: TGTGCCAGCAGCTTGCGGGGGGGCAATGAGCAGTTCTTC.